A selection of T cell receptor beta chains follows, all from one sample in a study of cytomegalovirus exposure and HLA in healthy donors. The table came from immunoSEQ multiplex PCR; TCRdb's copy has only in-frame clones and leaves some out. The sample yields 90,000 to 140,000 clones, 75% to 85% seen once. Sequencing used PBMCs. These receptors were obtained from a man aged 18 to 30 in good health and CMV-seronegative. Each CDR3 is given with its conserved first and last residue. The order of the fields is CDR3 length, V gene, J gene, D gene, clone size, CDR3 DNA, CDR3 protein. The D gene is left open where the match is weak. Clone size is stated in some rows and not others, as once, few, many or a class when expanded.

>15|TRBV6-5|TRBJ2-1|TRBD1|-
TGTGCCAGCAGTCTCACCGACAGGGATTACAATGAGCAGTTCTTC
CASSLTDRDYNEQFF
>14|TRBV11-2|TRBJ1-3|-|-
TGTGCCAGCAGCCCGCGGACGGGGGGAAACACCATATATTTT
CASSPRTGGNTIYF
>15|TRBV9|TRBJ2-1|-|-
TGTGCCAGCAGCGTGGGGGGAGCGTCTTACAATGAGCAGTTCTTC
CASSVGGASYNEQFF
>13|TRBV6-5|TRBJ1-1|-|-
TGTGCCAGCAGTGCGACAGGGAACACTGAAGCTTTCTTT
CASSATGNTEAFF
>13|TRBV11-2|TRBJ1-2|-|-
TGTGCCAGCAGCTCCCCTCGGGTCTATGGCTACACCTTC
CASSSPRVYGYTF
>15|TRBV9|TRBJ2-7|TRBD1|-
TGTGCCAGCAGCGCCCAGGACAGGCCCTCGGGGGAGCAGTACTTC
CASSAQDRPSGEQYF
>15|TRBV7-3|TRBJ2-3|TRBD2|-
TGTGCCAGCAGCTTAGCAGCGGGAGGGCAAGATACGCAGTATTTT
CASSLAAGGQDTQYF
>17|TRBV19|TRBJ2-6|-|-
TGTGCCAGTAGAAGGGACTCTTGGACATCTGGGGCCAACGTCCTGACTTTC
CASRRDSWTSGANVLTF
>14|TRBV7-9|TRBJ1-1|-|-
TGTGCCAGCAGCTTCGTCGGGATGGAGACTGAAGCTTTCTTT
CASSFVGMETEAFF
>16|TRBV19|TRBJ2-6|-|-
TGTGCCAGTAGTTCGCCACAGGGTCCTGGGGCCAACGTCCTGACTTTC
CASSSPQGPGANVLTF
>19|TRBV7-9|TRBJ2-3|TRBD2|-
TGTGCCAGCAGCTTAGATTCGGGACTAGCGGGAGGCAGCACAGATACGCAGTATTTT
CASSLDSGLAGGSTDTQYF
>14|TRBV7-6|TRBJ2-3|-|-
TGTGCCAGCAGCTTACCTAACCGTCCAGATACGCAGTATTTT
CASSLPNRPDTQYF
>13|TRBV29-1|TRBJ2-7|TRBD1|once
TGCAGCGTTACCTGGGACAGCCCCTACGAGCAGTGCTTC
CSVTWDSPYEQCF
>16|TRBV11-2|TRBJ2-3|TRBD2|once
TGTGCCAGCAGCTTAGGGACTAGCGGGGGGCTTGGGACGCAGTATTTT
CASSLGTSGGLGTQYF
>16|TRBV27|TRBJ2-3|-|-
TGTGCCAGCAGTTTATTACCGGGATCTAGCACAGATACGCAGTATTTT
CASSLLPGSSTDTQYF
>15|TRBV9|TRBJ2-1|TRBD2|-
TGTGCCAGCAGCGTAGATTGGCGGGAGGACCATGAGCAGTTCTTC
CASSVDWREDHEQFF
>13|TRBV27|TRBJ1-5|-|-
TGTGCCAGCAGTTTAGTGGCGGGGAGGCCCCAGCATTTT
CASSLVAGRPQHF
>14|TRBV5-1|TRBJ2-5|TRBD1|-
TGCGCCAGCAGCTTGGGACAGGGGAGACAGACCCAGTACTTC
CASSLGQGRQTQYF
>16|TRBV7-9|TRBJ2-1|-|-
TGTGCCAGCAGCTTGTGGGGGCCTAGATCCTACAATGAGCAGTTCTTC
CASSLWGPRSYNEQFF
>14|TRBV7-8|TRBJ1-1|-|-
TGTGCCAGCAGCCGGACAGACTTGAACACTGAAGCTTTCTTT
CASSRTDLNTEAFF
>13|TRBV6-4|TRBJ1-1|-|-
TGTGCCAGTGCGGAGAACCAGAACACTGAAGCTTTCTTT
CASAENQNTEAFF
>15|TRBV30|TRBJ1-1|TRBD1|-
TGTGCCTGGAGATCGGGGACAGGGGGCCGAACTGAAGCTTTCTTT
CAWRSGTGGRTEAFF
>14|TRBV10-3|TRBJ2-1|-|-
TGTGCCGCCCAAGGGAAAGCGGCCCCAAATGAGCAGTTCTTC
CAAQGKAAPNEQFF
>16|TRBV19|TRBJ2-5|-|-
TGTGCCAGTAGTATCGGGTGGGCGGGGCTGGAAGAGACCCAGTACTTC
CASSIGWAGLEETQYF
>18|TRBV14|TRBJ2-7|TRBD2|-
TGTGCCAGCAGCCCCCGCTGGCTAGCGGGAGGGGTATTCGACGAGCAGTACTTC
CASSPRWLAGGVFDEQYF
>17|TRBV5-6|TRBJ1-3|TRBD1|-
TGTGCCAGCAGCTTGCCGACAGGGGGTTACTCTGGAAACACCATATATTTT
CASSLPTGGYSGNTIYF
>13|TRBV7-9|TRBJ2-7|-|few
TGTGCCAGCAGCTTAAGCGGCTCCTACGAGCAGTACTTC
CASSLSGSYEQYF
>14|TRBV30|TRBJ1-2|-|-
TGTGCCTGGAGTCGAGGCCCCCCGGGGTATGGCTACACCTTC
CAWSRGPPGYGYTF
>16|TRBV11-2|TRBJ2-3|-|once
TGTGCCAGCAGCTTAGGACGGAGGGAGAGCACAGATACGCAGTATTTT
CASSLGRRESTDTQYF
>13|TRBV27|TRBJ1-5|-|few
TGTGCCAGCCGACGGAGTTCCAATCAGCCCCAGCATTTT
CASRRSSNQPQHF
>15|TRBV19|TRBJ2-3|TRBD1|-
TGTGCCAGTAGTTCGAGGACAGGGGACACAGATACGCAGTATTTT
CASSSRTGDTDTQYF
>15|TRBV18|TRBJ2-5|TRBD2|-
TGTGCCAGCTCAGCGGGACTAGCGGGACAAGAGACCCAGTACTTC
CASSAGLAGQETQYF
>13|TRBV29-1|TRBJ1-5|TRBD1|-
TGCAGCGTTAGGACAGGGGACAATCAGCCCCAGCATTTT
CSVRTGDNQPQHF
>18|TRBV6-1|TRBJ2-5|TRBD2|once
TGTGCCAGCAGTGAAGTATCCCCCGGGGGGGGGAGTCAGAAGACCCAGTACTTC
CASSEVSPGGGSQKTQYF
>12|TRBV11-2|TRBJ1-2|-|-
TGTGCCAGCAGCTTAGAGGGAGATGGCTACACCTTC
CASSLEGDGYTF
>16|TRBV7-9|TRBJ2-1|TRBD2|-
TGTGCCAGCAGCTTAGAGGGACTAGCGGCCCACAATGAGCAGTTCTTC
CASSLEGLAAHNEQFF
>14|TRBV6-4|TRBJ2-2|-|once
TGTGCCAGCAGTTACGATAGCGGTACCGGGGAGCTGTTTTTT
CASSYDSGTGELFF